The 5 T cell receptor beta chains reported below all come from one sample, sequenced in a study of shared clonotypes between healthy human individuals. Generated by immunoSEQ multiplex PCR, the TCRdb table keeps only in-frame clones and is missing some. Of 2,500,000 or so clones in the sample, 80% to 95% were seen once. Sequenced input: naive CD4+ T cells from PBMCs. Subset given: CD45RA+ positively selected. The source is a man aged 18 to 29 in good health. Some clones in this sample may be carry-over from other donors' samples.

The V and J genes are TRBV10-3 and TRBJ2-7, with 9 nucleotides matching TRBD1. CDR1 is ENHRY and CDR2 is SYGVKD in the germline V gene. Germline trimming cut 3 bases from V and 6 bases from J; bases unmatched to any gene: 3. This CDR3 has 13 residues. The CDR3 sequence: CAISDGTGSEQYF. CDR3 DNA: TGTGCCATCAGTGATGGGACAGGGAGCGAGCAGTACTTC.

This clone has only one observation. This sequence joins TRBV19 and TRBJ2-2; D might be TRBD1 or TRBD2, each matching 6 bases. V was pared by 11 bases and J by 5 bases, with 18 bases between. This CDR3 has 14 residues. Germline CDR1 reads LNHDA; CDR2 reads SQIVND (reference sequence). CDR3 loop: CAASSGARTGELFF. The CDR3 DNA reads as TGTGCCGCCTCTTCGGGGGCACGGACCGGGGAGCTGTTTTTT.

This clone has a count of ten or more. Other DNA sequences in this specimen translate into the identical CDR3. CDR3 sequence reads: CASSSSYEQYF. Here the CDR3 DNA reads TGCGCCAGCAGCTCCTCCTACGAGCAGTACTTC. The rearrangement links TRBV5-1 to TRBJ2-7; no reliable D call. V was clipped by 3 bases and J by 0 bases, with 1 base between them. Germline lookup yields CDR1 SGHRS and CDR2 YFSETQ. The CDR3 totals 11 residues. Full variable domain (rest looked up from reference TRBV5-1 and TRBJ2-7): KAGVTQTPRYLIKTRGQQVTLSCSPISGHRSVSWYQQTPGQGLQFLFEYFSETQRNKGNFPGRFSGRQFSNSRSEMNVSTLELGDSALYLCASSSSYEQYFGPGTRLTVT.

The rearrangement joins TRBV27 to TRBJ1-5, with D possibly matching TRBD1 (5 bases). The CDR3 runs to 15 residues. Trimming cost V 3 bases and J 0 bases, with 9 bases left between them. Germline lookup yields CDR1 MNHEY and CDR2 SMNVEV (reference sequence). CDR3 bases: TGTGCCAGCAGTTTCTATGGGGCTAGCAATCAGCCCCAGCATTTT. Its translation is CASSFYGASNQPQHF.

This chain connects TRBV28 to TRBJ1-1; D gene unclear. The CDR3 has 14 amino acids. The V and J ends lost 2 bases and 2 bases respectively, with 9 bases between them. Germline assignment: CDR1 MDHEN and CDR2 SYDVKM. The CDR3 nucleotides are TGTGCCAGCAGTTTAGTGGCAGTCAACACTGAAGCTTTCTTT. Its translation: CASSLVAVNTEAFF.